Below, 17 T cell receptor beta chains from the same sample are listed, as sequenced in a study of T cell repertoires in cytomegalovirus infection. TCRdb reprocessed the reads via MiXCR and lists one record per CDR3 protein. The data show 80,000 to 130,000 distinct CDR3 sequences, with 20% to 30% seen just once and roughly two fifths held by the top ten. Sequenced: CD8+ T cells from PBMCs. Every receptor here comes from a human donor in good health (CMV status not recorded). Some clones in this sample may be carry-over from other donors' samples.

This clonotype was seen many times. This chain links TRBV27 with TRBJ1-2, with TRBD1 identical over 7 bases. The J segment lost 2 bases and the V segment lost 0 bases, leaving 0 bases of the junction unmatched. CDR1 MNHEY and CDR2 SMNVEV come from the germline V gene (reference sequence). The CDR3 totals 14 residues. CDR3 in DNA: TGTGCCAGCAGTTTATCGACAGGGAACTATGGCTACACCTTC. Protein product: CASSLSTGNYGYTF.

The genes are TRBV13 and TRBJ2-7; TRBD1 agrees at 10 bases. The CDR3 length is 15 residues. Trimming at V came to 4 bases and at J to 6 bases, leaving 9 bases not matched to a gene. Germline loops: CDR1 PRHDT, CDR2 FYEKMQ (reference sequence). The CDR3 protein is CASSSPGQGFREQYF. CDR3 nucleotides: TGTGCCAGCAGCTCACCGGGACAGGGGTTTCGCGAGCAGTACTTC. Using reference TRBV13 and TRBJ2-7 for the parts outside the CDR3, the full variable domain is AAGVIQSPRHLIKEKRETATLKCYPIPRHDTVYWYQQGPGQDPQFLISFYEKMQSDKGSIPDRFSAQQFSDYHSELNMSSLELGDSALYFCASSSPGQGFREQYFGPGTRLTVT.

This clonotype was counted only a few times. J is TRBJ2-7 and V is TRBV6-2 or TRBV6-3; D is uncertain. Trimming left V 2 bases short and J 4 bases short, with 6 bases between. The CDR3 totals 12 residues. The germline V gene has CDR1 MNHEY and CDR2 SVGEGT. This CDR3 is CASSYGVYEQYF. The DNA of the CDR3 is TGTGCCAGCAGTTACGGCGTATACGAGCAGTACTTC.

The sample holds many counts of this clonotype. V usage is TRBV11-1 and J usage is TRBJ2-2; D uncertain. V was trimmed by 1 base and J by 5 bases, leaving 8 bases between them. The CDR3 is 14 amino acids. Germline CDR1 and CDR2: SGHAT and FQDESV (reference sequence). CDR3 loop: CASSLGWVTGELFF. The CDR3 DNA reads TGTGCCAGCAGCTTAGGCTGGGTAACCGGGGAGCTGTTTTTT. Drawing the rest from reference TRBV11-1 and TRBJ2-2, the complete variable domain is EAEVAQSPRYKITEKSQAVAFWCDPISGHATLYWYRQILGQGPELLVQFQDESVVDDSQLPKDRFSAERLKGVDSTLKIQPAELGDSAMYLCASSLGWVTGELFFGEGSRLTVL.

The chain uses TRBV30 and TRBJ2-3; 9 bases line up with TRBD2. The junction had 8 bases not matched to a gene; V was cut back by 1 base and J by 6 bases. The CDR3 loop spans 15 amino acids. The V gene's germline CDR1 is GTSNPN and CDR2 SVGIG (reference sequence). The CDR3 bases are TGTGCCTGGAGTGGGTTAGCGGGGGCTCGGGATACGCAGTATTTT. Amino acid sequence: CAWSGLAGARDTQYF. Drawing the rest from reference TRBV30 and TRBJ2-3, the complete variable domain is SQTIHQWPATLVQPVGSPLSLECTVEGTSNPNLYWYRQAAGRGLQLLFYSVGIGQISSEVPQNLSASRPQDRQFILSSKKLLLSDSGFYLCAWSGLAGARDTQYFGPGTRLTVL.

The genes are TRBV6-2 or TRBV6-3 and TRBJ2-7; D might be TRBD2 (6 bases). The CDR3 is made up of 16 amino acids. Germline-derived CDR1 and CDR2 are MNHEY and SVGEGT. Trimming took 6 bases from V and 3 from J, leaving 21 bases between them. In nucleotides, the CDR3 is TGTGCCAGCAGGACTTCTAGCGAAGTTCTCAGCTACGAGCAGTACTTC. Amino acid sequence: CASRTSSEVLSYEQYF.

This clonotype was observed a single time. CDR3 nucleotides: TGTGCCAGCAGTTCCGGGCCCTTCAGTTTGGGTCAAGCCCACTACGAGCAGTACTTC. Its translation is CASSSGPFSLGQAHYEQYF. The chain employs TRBV27 and TRBJ2-7; the D is unclear. The CDR3 covers 19 residues. Germline V gene sequence: CDR1 MNHEY, CDR2 SMNVEV (reference sequence). V was cut by 4 bases and J by 3 bases, with 28 bases left in between.

The chain links TRBV6-2 or TRBV6-3 to TRBJ1-1, with a possible D match to TRBD1 (6 bases). This CDR3 contains 19 residues. The germline V and J ends were trimmed by 2 bases and 5 bases, with 27 bases remaining between them. Germline V gene lookup returns CDR1 MNHEY and CDR2 SVGEGT. The CDR3 DNA reads TGTGCCAGCAGTTACCCCGGAGGGGGACATCATCGGGGGGGTACTGAAGCTTTCTTT. Translating it yields CASSYPGGGHHRGGTEAFF.

V is TRBV20-1 and J is TRBJ2-3; the D call may be TRBD1 or TRBD2 (5 bases each). Looked up from germline, CDR1 is DFQATT and CDR2 is SNEGSKA (reference sequence). This CDR3 is 14 amino acids long. Trimming removed 5 bases at V and 0 bases at J, with 12 bases between. Written as DNA, the CDR3 is TGCAGTGCTGCCAGGGAGCGGAGCACAGATACGCAGTATTTT. Protein: CSAARERSTDTQYF.

On this clonotype: With a much larger clone just one base away, this may be a read error. The chain employs TRBV11-2 and TRBJ2-7; possible D gene TRBD2, 6 bases. There are 15 residues in the CDR3. CDR1 and CDR2 from the germline V gene are SGHAT and FQNNGV. The CDR3 sequence: CPSSGFRDSFIEQYF. CDR3 sequence (DNA): TGTCCCAGCAGCGGTTTCCGGGACTCTTTTATAGAGCAGTACTTC. Supplemented by reference TRBV11-2 and TRBJ2-7, the full variable domain reads EAGVAQSPRYKIIEKRQSVAFWCNPISGHATLYWYQQILGQGPKLLIQFQNNGVVDDSQLPKDRFSAERLKGVDSTLKIQPAKLEDSAVYLCPSSGFRDSFIEQYFGPGTRLTVT.

This clonotype was observed many times. The chain has TRBV9 and TRBJ2-1; the match to TRBD2 covers 7 bases. Per the germline V gene, CDR1 is SGDLS and CDR2 is YYNGEE. V lost 3 bases to trimming and J lost 5 bases; unmatched junction nucleotides: 8. The CDR3 spans 15 residues. The CDR3 region has the DNA TGTGCCAGCAGCGCGCGGGCTAGCGGTGACAATGAGCAGTTCTTC. Translated, it gives CASSARASGDNEQFF.

This clonotype occurred many times. This chain's CDR3 is CASSEGQENSYNSPLHF. CDR3 sequence (DNA): TGTGCCAGCAGCGAGGGACAGGAGAACTCCTATAATTCACCCCTCCACTTT. The genes are TRBV7-6 and TRBJ1-6; 8 positions agree with TRBD1. Germline values: CDR1 SGHVS, CDR2 FNYEAQ. V trimming: 5 bases; J trimming: 0 bases; junction bases outside the gene matches: 6. CDR3 length: 17 residues.

This clonotype was counted ten times or more. The chain carries TRBV7-8 and TRBJ1-1; 8 positions match TRBD1. The CDR3 covers 16 residues. V was clipped by 5 bases and J by 2 bases; unmatched bases: 10. Looked up from germline, CDR1 is SGHVS and CDR2 is FQNEAQ. This CDR3 reads CASSPNGQGYNTEAFF. For the CDR3, the DNA is TGTGCCAGCAGCCCCAATGGACAGGGATACAACACTGAAGCTTTCTTT.

This clonotype was seen more than once but under ten times. This rearrangement joins TRBV20-1 to TRBJ2-5; the match to TRBD2 covers 9 bases. The germline V gene has CDR1 DFQATT and CDR2 SNEGSKA (reference sequence). The V and J ends lost 0 bases and 4 bases, in that order; junction bases with no gene match: 3. This CDR3 region has 14 residues. As DNA, the CDR3 is TGCAGTGCTAGAGATTGGCGGGGGGGAGAGACCCAGTACTTC. This codes for CSARDWRGGETQYF.

This clonotype turned up a few times. V gene TRBV10-1 combines with J gene TRBJ2-5, with D possibly matching TRBD1 (5 bases). CDR1 is WNHNN and CDR2 is SYGVQD in the germline V gene (reference sequence). CDR3 length: 13 amino acids. Trimming took off 3 bases at V and 5 bases at J, with 10 bases between the two ends. The CDR3 coding sequence is TGCGCCAGCAGTGATCCAGGGCGGGAGACCCAGTACTTC. It specifies CASSDPGRETQYF.

V usage is TRBV13 and J usage is TRBJ2-5; 7 bases agree with TRBD1. This CDR3 has 13 residues. The V gene end was trimmed by 5 bases and the J gene end by 5 bases; junction bases not matched to a gene: 5. The germline V gene has CDR1 PRHDT and CDR2 FYEKMQ (reference sequence). The CDR3 reads CASSNRGHETQYF. DNA of the CDR3: TGTGCCAGCAGCAACAGGGGACATGAGACCCAGTACTTC.

V is TRBV6-2 or TRBV6-3 and J is TRBJ1-1; D not certain. Germline CDR1 is MNHEY and CDR2 is SVGEGT. Between the trimmed V and J ends, which lost 5 bases and 0 bases, there was a span of 13 bases. CDR3 length: 15 amino acids. Here the CDR3 reads CASSPSQELNTEAFF. As DNA, the CDR3 is TGTGCCAGCAGTCCGTCTCAAGAGTTGAACACTGAAGCTTTCTTT.